This T cell receptor beta chain was sequenced in a study of blood T cells in healthy people across ages (dated by TCRdb to the mid-2010s). In terms of the full investigation: Template switching captured roughly one uniquely barcoded TCR beta cDNA molecule per two T cells in model experiments. Donors were grouped into four age groups: young (average approximately 15 years), middle-aged (39), aged (approximately 67) and long-lived (about 89). For two donors (one aged 18 to 30 and one aged 80 or older), the study analyzed two additional independent replicas of 1 million unique cDNA reads from the same blood draw. To avoid experimental bias, donors of different ages were distributed randomly across sequencing lanes. Age-related changes in TCR beta repertoire diversity were measured in the study by deep sequencing normalized with unique cDNA molecular identifiers.

The germline V gene (reference sequence) sets CDR1 to MNHEY and CDR2 to SMNVEV. The CDR3 contains 16 residues, cysteine and phenylalanine counted. Here the CDR3 DNA is all that survives: 48 bases in frame from base 1. The junction shows trimming of 5 bases on V and 0 bases on J, plus 11 bases between the germline ends. The library was produced with 5' RACE. The instrument given in TCRdb is Illumina HiSeq 2500. A second PCR of about 7 to 12 cycles was performed with a sample-barcoded 5' primer and a J-beta primer mix. A unique molecular identifier was introduced onto each TCR beta cDNA molecule by a template-switch 5' adaptor carrying 12 random nucleotides. Each sample yielded at least 3 million CDR3-containing paired-end reads. All of the RNA was converted into first-strand cDNA using the Mint cDNA synthesis kit, with a TRBC-specific oligonucleotide serving as the primer. All cDNA was treated with uracil-DNA glycosylase and then went through a first 18-cycle PCR with the universal primers M1SS and BC2_uni_R. In the original analysis: For normalization, 1 million high-quality reads, each with a distinct molecular identifier, were randomly selected from each sample. Instead of being binned into consensus sequences, reads that shared molecular identifiers were thrown out. CDR3 identification, clonotype clustering and error correction used MiTCR with a Q25 quality threshold and the strictest error-elimination algorithm. A nonparametric unseen species model using Euler transformation provided a lower-bound estimate of total TCR beta diversity. TCRdb trimmed public reads at Q25 via fastp, called clones via MiXCR and kept in-frame beta chains. Each record represents a unique CDR3 protein, reported with the most common genes and DNA among its rows. TCRdb, not the original authors, processed these V and J calls. This sample is represented by hundreds of thousands of distinct CDR3 sequences; about half of them were singletons. The ten largest clonotypes hold around 18% of the sample.

Systemically healthy Caucasian individuals from Russia, 35 to 50 in total and aged about 6 to 90 years, were included as donors. Ten milliliters of peripheral blood were drawn from each donor into EDTA-treated Vacutainer tubes. Ficoll-Paque density-gradient centrifugation was used to isolate PBMCs, with at least 6 million per sample. Total RNA, at least 6 micrograms per sample, was extracted from PBMCs with Trizol reagent. For every donor, flow cytometry on a PBMC aliquot measured the percentage of naive CD45RAhigh/CD27high T cells. General findings and caveats noted by the study authors: Compared with the aged group, the long-lived group had more naive CD4+ T cells, fewer expanded clones and increased TCR diversity, a pattern suggesting age selection. Donor CMV infection status was unknown, potentially confounding age-related changes in expanded clonotypes. Conclusive comparison of naive and antigen-experienced compartments was prevented by the profiling of bulk unsorted PBMCs. Estimates of total diversity from one million sequenced T cells were regarded as lower bounds and underestimates. Observed TCR beta diversity correlated strongly with the percentage of naive T cells measured by flow cytometry. Observed TCR beta diversity per million T cells fell roughly linearly with age, and a significant reduction was already apparent by age roughly 40.

This clonotype was seen more than once but under ten times. Its binding antigen is unknown. No base quality values were provided; no much bigger clone lies one nucleotide off. The sample taken for sequencing was blood. The receptor was isolated from a man older than 75 in good health. The rearranged segments are TRBV27 and TRBJ2-6; the D gene assignment is perhaps TRBD1 or TRBD2, with each matching 5 bases. The CDR3 in this case is CASSPWGSSGANVLTF. The base sequence is TGTGCCAGCAGTCCTTGGGGGTCCTCTGGGGCCAACGTCCTGACTTTC.